Below, one T cell receptor (beta chain) is given with its context. The clone's antigen remains unknown. Base qualities are not recorded, but no much larger clone differs from it by a single base. Including the terminal cysteine and phenylalanine, the CDR3 comprises 15 residues. Here the CDR3 DNA is all that survives: 45 bases in frame from base 1. Based on the germline V gene, the CDR1 and CDR2 sequences are SGHTA and FQGNSA. The junction shows trimming of 2 bases on V and 3 bases on J, plus 13 bases between the germline ends. The source of the sample is a study of technical replicates of blood from a few donors (dated by TCRdb to about 2017). Library preparation employed the immunoSEQ multiplex PCR assay. What TCRdb holds here is the immuneACCESS table cut down to in-frame rearrangements. Part of the clones is not present; checked against another copy, under half of the missing clones reflect an unresolved V gene, and the others are unexplained. In this sample the table shows about 97,000 clones, about 95% of which occur a single time. About 0.3% of the sample is taken by the ten largest.

The clonotype originates from a human donor in good health. The chain is encoded by TRBV7-2 joined to TRBJ2-5, and the D gene may be TRBD1, 7 bases matching. Sequences were obtained from T cells isolated from PBMCs. This receptor has the CDR3 CASSLFGRGEETQYF. The nucleotide sequence reads TGTGCCAGCAGCTTATTTGGCAGGGGGGAAGAGACCCAGTACTTC. The reference TRBV7-2 and TRBJ2-5 proteins fill in what lies around the CDR3, so the full variable domain reads GAGVSQSPSNKVTEKGKDVELRCDPISGHTALYWYRQSLGQGLEFLIYFQGNSAPDKSGLPSDRFSAERTGGSVSTLTIQRTQQEDSAVYLCASSLFGRGEETQYFGPGTRLLVL.